The 17 T cell receptor beta chains below were found in one sample sequenced in a study of human CD8 memory T cell subsets. Libraries of TCR beta chains were produced by 5' RACE (UMI-labeled). From the 5' RACE reads, TCRdb lists one entry per CDR3 protein and no DNA. This repertoire includes roughly 18,000 distinct CDR3 sequences. Input material: CD8+ T cells from PBMCs. All receptors come from a human donor in good health.

This sequence joins TRBV20-1 and TRBJ1-5; the TCRdb call, TRBD1, lacks DNA for checking. The CDR3 is made up of 18 amino acids. In germline, CDR1 is DFQATT, CDR2 SNEGSKA (reference sequence). CDR3 sequence reads: CSARSDRDREIYYQPQHF.

The chain combines TRBV29-1 with TRBJ2-7. The germline V gene has CDR1 SQVTM and CDR2 ANQGSEA. There are 13 residues in the CDR3. CDR3 amino acids: CSVETGGSYEQYF.

The gene calls are TRBV29-1 and TRBJ1-1; TCRdb names TRBD1, which stays unverified in the absence of DNA. This CDR3 is built from 14 residues. The germline V gene has CDR1 SQVTM and CDR2 ANQGSEA. CDR3: CSVEDTGMGTEAFF.

The rearrangement links TRBV12-3 or TRBV12-4 to TRBJ2-3. The CDR3 is 15 amino acids. The chain's CDR3 is CASSLGYTSTDTQYF.

The chain carries TRBV10-2 and TRBJ1-5. CDR1 WSHSY and CDR2 SAAADI come from the germline V gene. The CDR3 consists of 13 residues. The CDR3 here is CASRGQSNQPQHF.

The CDR3: CASSLGNSYEQYF. The chain is built from TRBV27 and TRBJ2-7. CDR1 and CDR2 (germline): MNHEY, SMNVEV (reference sequence). The CDR3 is 13 residues long.

The chain combines TRBV11-2 with TRBJ2-5. CDR1 and CDR2 (germline): SGHAT, FQNNGV. CDR3 length: 11 amino acids. CDR3 sequence reads: CASSLVETQYF.

This chain joins TRBV28 and TRBJ2-7; TCRdb's D call of TRBD1 is untestable without DNA. The CDR3 covers 15 residues. Per germline, CDR1 MDHEN and CDR2 SYDVKM. CDR3 in amino acids: CASSYSGTGSYEQYF.

The chain has TRBV15 and TRBJ2-1; as DNA is missing, the TRBD2 call by TCRdb cannot be tested. CDR1 is LNHNV, CDR2 YYDKDF, per germline (reference sequence). The CDR3 is 15 amino acids. The CDR3 loop is CATSRVGGGFDEQFF.

The chain links TRBV18 to TRBJ2-2; TCRdb names TRBD2, which stays unverified in the absence of DNA. CDR3 length equals 16 residues. Per the germline V gene, CDR1 is KGHSH and CDR2 is LQKENI. This CDR3 is CASSPLAGANTGELFF.

Frequency places this clonotype as medium-sized (0.01 to 0.1%). This chain uses TRBV28 with TRBJ2-1; the TCRdb D gene call, TRBD2, has no DNA to confirm it. The CDR3 is made up of 16 amino acids. CDR1 is MDHEN, CDR2 SYDVKM, per germline. The CDR3 sequence: CASTSATLRERDEQFF.

CDR3 in amino acids: CSAVGVAGTEAFF. The V and J genes are TRBV20-1 and TRBJ1-1; the D gene TCRdb calls, TRBD1, cannot be checked with no DNA. Germline values: CDR1 DFQATT, CDR2 SNEGSKA (reference sequence). The CDR3 length is 13 residues.

The chain combines TRBV28 with TRBJ1-1. There are 17 residues in the CDR3. The V gene's germline CDR1 is MDHEN and CDR2 SYDVKM. Here the CDR3 reads CASSPLGEGSWGTEAFF.

The chain is built from TRBV2 and TRBJ1-2. This CDR3 is 13 amino acids long. Germline V CDR1 and CDR2: SNHLY, FYNNEI. The CDR3 region is CASRETAYYGYTF.

V gene TRBV3-1 combines with J gene TRBJ2-3. There are 15 residues in the CDR3. The germline gives CDR1 LGHDT, CDR2 YNNKEL (reference sequence). The CDR3: CASSQAGYNTDTQYF.

The J gene is TRBJ1-2, the V gene TRBV27; TCRdb's D gene call, TRBD1, goes unchecked for lack of DNA. The CDR3 sequence is 15 residues long. The germline CDR1 and CDR2 sequences are MNHEY and SMNVEV (reference sequence). CDR3: CASSPNVQGSYGYTF.

The chain uses TRBV20-1 and TRBJ1-5; the TRBD1 assignment by TCRdb is unverifiable without DNA. The CDR3 loop spans 16 amino acids. Germline CDR1 is DFQATT and CDR2 is SNEGSKA (reference sequence). The CDR3 here is CSARDYRTGSDQPQHF.